This T cell receptor beta chain was sequenced during a study of blood T cell repertoires in COVID-19. Study in general: Researchers got acute and convalescent COVID-19 samples from the United States, Italy and Spain.

Measured with immunoSEQ multiplex PCR; TCRdb has only the in-frame clones, and not every one. The table has about 190,000 clones, roughly 83% seen once. This CDR3 region has 15 residues. Germline-derived CDR1 and CDR2 are SQVTM and ANQGSEA. V lost 6 bases and J 4 bases, leaving 21 bases between the germline ends. The sequence came from a woman between 25 and 40 years old who had recovered from COVID-19. Sequencing used PBMCs or T cells enriched from blood (not recorded which). This chain joins TRBV29-1 and TRBJ1-1; tentative D call: TRBD1 (6 bases). CDR3 sequence (DNA): TGCAGCGTCCGGGGCGCGGGGGGGGGCTTCACTGAAGCTTTCTTT. Encoded protein: CSVRGAGGGFTEAFF.